The T cell receptor (beta chain) under discussion was sequenced for a study of tissue T cells after allogeneic stem cell transplantation. TCRbeta CDR3 was sequenced at survey depth with template counts. The table came from immunoSEQ multiplex PCR; TCRdb's copy has only in-frame clones and leaves some out. The profile shows roughly 45,000 clones, roughly 73% of them singletons. CDR1 is SGHSN, CDR2 HYEKVE, per germline. The CDR3 totals 14 residues. V was pared by 3 bases and J by 4 bases, with 3 bases of the junction left unmatched. With regard to this clone: Mouse names are used for the genes. The read comes to an end 1 residue before the CDR3 does, leaving the germline J gene to fill in the end.

The TCR sequence derives from a pool of C57BL/6 mice in good health. V is TRBV12-1 and J is TRBJ2-1; 9 bases line up with TRBD2. The specimen sequenced was sorted cells pooled from one or two spleens. The CDR3 protein is CASSFWGGYAEQFF. The CDR3 DNA, read in part, is TGTGCCAGCTCTTTCTGGGGGGGTTATGCTGAGCAGTTC.